Each of the 19 T cell receptor beta chains below was sequenced from the same sample in a study of regulatory T cells in long-lasting Graves disease. CDR3 regions were amplified by Arm-PCR using iRepertoire HTBI primers to build TCR beta libraries. TCRdb analysed the multiplex PCR reads with MiXCR anew, one entry per CDR3 protein. The table records about 220,000 distinct CDR3 sequences, roughly 19% of them present only once. Noted time point: newly diagnosed GD, antithyroid drugs for less than 3 months. Researchers made the TCR library from RNA that was extracted from PBMCs. The sample was also reused in another study, on T cells in Graves' hyperthyroidism and ophthalmopathy.

The sequences come from peripheral blood mononuclear cells (PBMCs), collected at new diagnosis, from a patient treated with antithyroid drugs. The receptors originated from a woman between 25 and 40 years old with Graves disease.

This clonotype was detected many times. The chain combines TRBV29-1 with TRBJ2-7, with 12 bases that match TRBD2. From germline, CDR1 is SQVTM and CDR2 ANQGSEA. The junction had 1 base not matched to a gene; V was cut back by 4 bases and J by 0 bases. This CDR3 region has 14 residues. CDR3 nucleotide sequence: TGCAGCGTTGGACTAGCGGGAGTCTCCTACGAGCAGTACTTC. It yields the protein CSVGLAGVSYEQYF.

The table lists this clonotype with many counts. V is TRBV2 and J is TRBJ2-1; 10 bases are shared with TRBD1. The CDR3 covers 16 residues. CDR1 is SNHLY, CDR2 FYNNEI, per germline. Trimming at V came to 6 bases and at J to 4 bases, leaving 9 bases not matched to a gene. CDR3 DNA sequence: TGTGCCAGCAGAGGTGCCGACAGGGGGCGGTACAATGAGCAGTTCTTC. It is translated as CASRGADRGRYNEQFF.

This clonotype came up many times. The chain employs TRBV28 and TRBJ1-4; no clear D gene. V was pared by 6 bases and J by 7 bases, with 9 bases between. Germline V gene lookup returns CDR1 MDHEN and CDR2 SYDVKM. There are 12 residues in the CDR3. The CDR3 is CASSSSPEKLFF. The CDR3 DNA reads TGTGCCAGCAGCAGCAGCCCTGAAAAACTGTTTTTT.

A remark on this clonotype: This clone may be a read error of a much larger clone one base away. V gene TRBV5-1 combines with J gene TRBJ1-4; no reliable D call. CDR3 size: 14 residues. Germline V CDR1 and CDR2: SGHRS, YFSETQ. The CDR3, as DNA: TGCGTCAGCAGCTTGGACGTAATTAATGAAAAACTGTTTTTT. Its translation: CVSSLDVINEKLFF.

This clonotype has just a few counts. A much larger clone is a single base away; this may be a read error. The chain couples TRBV2 to TRBJ1-1, with TRBD1 as a possible D gene (6 bases). CDR1 SNHLY and CDR2 FYNNEI come from the germline V gene. The CDR3 covers 16 residues. V lost 4 bases to trimming and J lost 1 base, with 16 bases between them. The CDR3 DNA reads as TGTGCCAGCAGTGGAGTGTTTACAGGGTCGAACACTGAAGCTTTCTTT. The encoded protein is CASSGVFTGSNTEAFF.

This clonotype was recorded many times. This chain connects TRBV28 to TRBJ1-4; D is perhaps TRBD1 (6 bases). V lost 5 bases to trimming and J lost 8 bases, with 18 bases between them. CDR1 MDHEN and CDR2 SYDVKM come from the germline V gene. CDR3 length: 15 amino acids. The CDR3 loop reads CASSPQQGFREKLFF. The CDR3 DNA is TGTGCCAGCAGTCCCCAACAGGGCTTCCGCGAAAAACTGTTTTTT.

In its sample, this clonotype was seen a few times. The rearrangement uses TRBV20-1 and TRBJ2-4, with a possible D match to TRBD2 (5 bases). Germline V gene sequence: CDR1 DFQATT, CDR2 SNEGSKA (reference sequence). There are 16 residues in the CDR3. Trimming cost V 0 bases and J 0 bases, with 12 bases left between them. The CDR3 coding sequence is TGCAGTGCTAGAGAGAGGGCCCCCGTAGCCAAAAACATTCAGTACTTC. This codes for CSARERAPVAKNIQYF.

This clonotype occurred many times. This chain connects TRBV11-3 to TRBJ2-7, with D perhaps TRBD2 (6 bases). Trimming removed 5 bases from V and 6 bases from J, with 14 bases in between. Germline-derived CDR1 and CDR2 are SGHNT and YENEEA. This CDR3 region has 13 residues. The CDR3 loop is CASSVLQGGEQYF. CDR3 in DNA: TGTGCCAGCAGCGTACTCCAGGGAGGCGAGCAGTACTTC.

The sample holds many counts of this clonotype. J is TRBJ1-1 and V is TRBV11-2, with D hard to call. The V gene lost 1 base and the J gene lost 2 bases, with 11 bases spanning the gap. In germline, CDR1 is SGHAT, CDR2 FQNNGV. The CDR3 runs to 15 residues. CDR3 bases: TGTGCCAGCAGCTTAGGGTGGGGAGAAAACACTGAAGCTTTCTTT. Amino acids: CASSLGWGENTEAFF. The complete variable domain, with remaining parts taken from reference TRBV11-2 and TRBJ1-1, reads EAGVAQSPRYKIIEKRQSVAFWCNPISGHATLYWYQQILGQGPKLLIQFQNNGVVDDSQLPKDRFSAERLKGVDSTLKIQPAKLEDSAVYLCASSLGWGENTEAFFGQGTRLTVV.

This clonotype came up many times. The V gene is TRBV27, the J gene TRBJ1-2, with 7 bases aligning to TRBD1. The CDR3 consists of 14 residues. CDR1 is MNHEY, CDR2 SMNVEV, per germline (reference sequence). V was pared by 4 bases and J by 4 bases, with 6 bases of the junction left unmatched. CDR3 sequence (DNA): TGTGCCAGCAGTTCCCTGACAGGGAGCTATGGCTACACCTTC. Translation: CASSSLTGSYGYTF.

This clonotype was counted many times. The chain recombines TRBV2 with TRBJ1-5; no reliable D call. Trimming removed 0 bases from V and 0 bases from J, with 12 bases in between. This CDR3 is built from 17 residues. Germline CDR1 is SNHLY and CDR2 is FYNNEI. The CDR3 DNA follows: TGTGCCAGCAGTGAAGCGGGAGTGGGATATAGCAATCAGCCCCAGCATTTT. It translates to CASSEAGVGYSNQPQHF.

The CDR3 coding sequence is TGTGCCAGCAGCTTCGCGCCCTTGAGCACAGATACGCAGTATTTT. This translates into CASSFAPLSTDTQYF. The chain uses TRBV11-2 and TRBJ2-3; D gene ambiguous. The CDR3 contains 15 residues. CDR1 and CDR2 (germline): SGHAT, FQNNGV. Between the trimmed V and J ends, which lost 3 bases and 0 bases, there was a span of 10 bases.

This clonotype was seen at least ten times. The rearrangement joins TRBV28 to TRBJ2-1; TRBD2 aligns across 9 bases. Germline V CDR1 and CDR2: MDHEN, SYDVKM. The CDR3 has 17 residues. V dropped 3 bases and J dropped 1; count of bases not matched to a gene: 7. CDR3 region: CASSFSASGISYNEQFF. CDR3 in DNA: TGTGCCAGCAGTTTCTCGGCTAGCGGGATTTCCTACAATGAGCAGTTCTTC.

This clonotype was counted between two and nine times. Given a far larger clone just one base away, this is likely a sequencing read error. J is TRBJ2-5 and V is TRBV12-3 or TRBV12-4; TRBD2 is a possible D gene (5 bases). The V end lost 6 bases, the J end lost 5 bases, and 22 bases lay between the germline ends. This CDR3 has 16 amino acids. The CDR3 sequence: CASSMGWVEVLETQYF. Written as DNA, the CDR3 is TGTGCCAGCAGCATGGGGTGGGTGGAGGTTCTGGAGACCCAGTACTTC.

This clonotype was detected a few times. Here the CDR3 reads CASSGNRGRGANVLTF. The CDR3 DNA is TGTGCCAGCAGTGGGAACAGGGGGCGTGGGGCCAACGTCCTGACTTTC. The genes are TRBV25-1 and TRBJ2-6; 9 bases match TRBD1. V lost 4 bases to trimming and J lost 3 bases; unmatched junction nucleotides: 4. The CDR3 spans 16 residues. The germline CDR1 and CDR2 sequences are MGHDK and SYGVNS.

This chain links TRBV29-1 with TRBJ2-1; D is unclear. V lost 7 bases and J lost 0, with 13 bases in between. This CDR3 region has 14 residues. The germline V gene encodes CDR1 SQVTM and CDR2 ANQGSEA. In DNA, the CDR3 is TGCAGCGGATTCGGGCGGCGCTCCTACAATGAGCAGTTCTTC. Residues: CSGFGRRSYNEQFF.

This sequence joins TRBV4-1 and TRBJ2-7; unclear D gene. The CDR3 loop spans 13 amino acids. CDR1 is MGHRA, CDR2 YSYEKL, per germline. Trimming pared 1 base from V and 4 bases from J, leaving 8 bases between. The CDR3 DNA sequence: TGCGCCAGCAGCCAAGTCAGATCTTACGAGCAGTACTTC. Translating it yields CASSQVRSYEQYF.

This clonotype was seen many times. The chain has TRBV27 and TRBJ1-1; D not certain. Looked up from germline, CDR1 is MNHEY and CDR2 is SMNVEV (reference sequence). There are 18 residues in the CDR3. V was clipped by 2 bases and J by 1 base, with 20 bases between them. In DNA, the CDR3 is TGTGCCAGCAGTTTAAGTTCCTGGACCAACCTTTGGAACACTGAAGCTTTCTTT. Its translation: CASSLSSWTNLWNTEAFF.

This clonotype has ten or more counts. Here the CDR3 DNA reads TGTGCCAGCAGCCCCTACAGGGGATCAGGAGAGACCCAGTACTTC. It translates to CASSPYRGSGETQYF. The chain is built from TRBV7-8 and TRBJ2-5; 7 bases are shared with TRBD1. There are 15 residues in the CDR3. Germline trimming cut 5 bases from V and 4 bases from J; bases unmatched to any gene: 10. Germline V gene sequence: CDR1 SGHVS, CDR2 FQNEAQ.